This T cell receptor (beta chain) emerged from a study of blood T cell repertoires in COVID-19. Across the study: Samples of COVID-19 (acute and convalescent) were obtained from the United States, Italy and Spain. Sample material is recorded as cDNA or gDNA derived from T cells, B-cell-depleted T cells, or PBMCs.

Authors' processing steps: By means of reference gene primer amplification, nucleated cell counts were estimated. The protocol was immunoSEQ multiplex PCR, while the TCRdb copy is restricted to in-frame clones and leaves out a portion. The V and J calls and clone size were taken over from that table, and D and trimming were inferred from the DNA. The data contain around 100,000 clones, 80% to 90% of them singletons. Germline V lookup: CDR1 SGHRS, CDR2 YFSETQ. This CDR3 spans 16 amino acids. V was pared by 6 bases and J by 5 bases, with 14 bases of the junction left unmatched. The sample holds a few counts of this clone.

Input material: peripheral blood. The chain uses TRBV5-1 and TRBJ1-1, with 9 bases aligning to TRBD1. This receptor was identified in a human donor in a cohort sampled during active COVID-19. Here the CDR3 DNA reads TGCGCCAGCATCAAGTCGTCACAGGGGGCGCGGACTGAAGCTTTCTTT. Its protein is CASIKSSQGARTEAFF. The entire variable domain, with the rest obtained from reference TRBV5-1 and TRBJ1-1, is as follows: KAGVTQTPRYLIKTRGQQVTLSCSPISGHRSVSWYQQTPGQGLQFLFEYFSETQRNKGNFPGRFSGRQFSNSRSEMNVSTLELGDSALYLCASIKSSQGARTEAFFGQGTRLTVV.